Following are 28 T cell receptor beta chains from one sample sequenced in a study of blood T cell repertoires in COVID-19. Sequenced by immunoSEQ multiplex PCR; TCRdb stores in-frame clones only, minus some. The table has about 83,000 clones, roughly 87% seen once; the top ten hold over 2.5%. The sample consisted of peripheral blood. The receptor set was obtained from a woman in her forties or fifties with active or convalescent COVID-19.

This chain links TRBV7-8 with TRBJ1-5; D might be TRBD1 (5 bases). Trimming left V 4 bases short and J 6 bases short, with 13 bases between. This CDR3 has 14 residues. The germline gives CDR1 SGHVS, CDR2 FQNEAQ. CDR3 in DNA: TGTGCCAGCAGCTCTACAGGTCCCGGTCAGCCCCAGCATTTT. This gives the protein CASSSTGPGQPQHF.

This chain uses TRBV19 with TRBJ2-1; TRBD2 matches 8 bases. V lost 5 bases and J lost 5; bases outside the gene matches: 11. Germline CDR1 reads LNHDA; CDR2 reads SQIVND (reference sequence). The CDR3 length is 16 residues. CDR3 loop: CASSGRGAQGHNEQFF. DNA of the CDR3: TGTGCCAGTAGTGGGCGGGGGGCTCAGGGGCACAATGAGCAGTTCTTC.

The rearrangement uses TRBV19 and TRBJ2-4; D is ambiguous. CDR1 is LNHDA, CDR2 SQIVND, per germline (reference sequence). Trimming shortened V by 1 base and J by 1 base, and 11 bases separated the two germline ends. This CDR3 contains 16 residues. The CDR3 DNA is TGTGCCAGTAGTATAGGCAGCGCTCTGGCCAAAAACATTCAGTACTTC. Translating gives CASSIGSALAKNIQYF. Using reference TRBV19 and TRBJ2-4 for the parts outside the CDR3, the full variable domain is DGGITQSPKYLFRKEGQNVTLSCEQNLNHDAMYWYRQDPGQGLRLIYYSQIVNDFQKGDIAEGYSVSREKKESFPLTVTSAQKNPTAFYLCASSIGSALAKNIQYFGAGTRLSVL.

V gene TRBV4-2 combines with J gene TRBJ1-1; TRBD1 aligns across 10 bases. V lost 2 bases, J lost 2 bases, and 8 bases stayed unmatched. Germline loops: CDR1 LGHNA, CDR2 YNFKEQ. The CDR3 consists of 17 residues. The CDR3 region has the DNA TGTGCCAGCAGCCAACCGCGGACAGGGGGAGCTAACACTGAAGCTTTCTTT. Amino acid sequence: CASSQPRTGGANTEAFF.

The chain employs TRBV2 and TRBJ2-7, with D possibly TRBD2 on 5 matching bases. This CDR3 comprises 14 residues. V gave up 7 bases and J gave up 0 bases, with 13 bases separating them. Germline V lookup: CDR1 SNHLY, CDR2 FYNNEI. Written as DNA, the CDR3 is TGTGCCAGCAATCCCGGGGATAGCTCCTACGAGCAGTACTTC. Its protein is CASNPGDSSYEQYF.

The chain links TRBV7-2 to TRBJ2-3, with D possibly TRBD2 on 7 matching bases. V lost 1 base to trimming and J lost 1 base, with 12 bases between them. The CDR3 spans 16 residues. CDR1 is SGHTA, CDR2 FQGNSA, per germline. The CDR3 here is CASSLGAGARTDTQYF. For the CDR3, the DNA is TGTGCCAGCAGCTTAGGGGCGGGGGCCCGCACAGATACGCAGTATTTT.

The V gene is TRBV9, the J gene TRBJ2-2; tentative D call: TRBD2 (5 bases). V dropped 5 bases and J dropped 1 base, with 12 bases sitting between them. The germline V gene encodes CDR1 SGDLS and CDR2 YYNGEE. The CDR3 extends over 15 amino acids. The CDR3 DNA follows: TGTGCCAGCAGTCCACGCCGGGAGAACACCGGGGAGCTGTTTTTT. Translating it yields CASSPRRENTGELFF.

The table lists this clone with a few counts. The chain links TRBV30 to TRBJ2-3; a possible D gene is TRBD1 (5 bases). V was pared by 2 bases and J by 0 bases, with 9 bases between. Looked up from germline, CDR1 is GTSNPN and CDR2 is SVGIG (reference sequence). This CDR3 region has 14 residues. CDR3 sequence (DNA): TGTGCCTGGAGTCTAGGGGTTAGCACAGATACGCAGTATTTT. It yields the protein CAWSLGVSTDTQYF. Drawing the rest from reference TRBV30 and TRBJ2-3, the complete variable domain is SQTIHQWPATLVQPVGSPLSLECTVEGTSNPNLYWYRQAAGRGLQLLFYSVGIGQISSEVPQNLSASRPQDRQFILSSKKLLLSDSGFYLCAWSLGVSTDTQYFGPGTRLTVL.

This clone appeared once. This chain uses TRBV3-1 (or the pseudogene TRBV3-2) with TRBJ2-4; D gene uncertain. Between the trimmed V and J ends, which lost 3 bases and 5 bases, there was a span of 5 bases. This CDR3 has 12 residues. Germline V CDR1 and CDR2: LGHDT, YNNKEL (reference sequence). The DNA for the CDR3 is TGTGCCAGCAGCCACCTCCAAAACATTCAGTACTTC. This codes for CASSHLQNIQYF.

The V and J genes are TRBV7-9 and TRBJ1-2; TRBD1 might be the D (6 bases). The ends were cut back, 5 bases at V and 3 bases at J, with 19 bases in the middle. Germline V gene data show CDR1 as SEHNR and CDR2 as FQNEAQ (reference sequence). The length of the CDR3 is 16 residues. CDR3: CASSPVPPPGDYGYTF. The CDR3 coding sequence is TGTGCCAGCAGCCCCGTCCCCCCCCCAGGGGACTATGGCTACACCTTC.

V gene TRBV19 combines with J gene TRBJ1-5, with D hard to call. The CDR3 length is 15 residues. Between the trimmed V and J ends, which lost 5 bases and 7 bases, there was a span of 18 bases. Germline lookup yields CDR1 LNHDA and CDR2 SQIVND (reference sequence). In nucleotides, the CDR3 is TGTGCCAGTAGTGTCAGACCGGAAAGAGGACAGCCCCAGCATTTT. As protein: CASSVRPERGQPQHF.

This chain links TRBV27 with TRBJ2-4; possibly TRBD1 for D (6 bases). There are 20 residues in the CDR3. V lost 2 bases, J lost 0 bases, and 23 bases lay in between. Germline CDR1 is MNHEY and CDR2 is SMNVEV (reference sequence). In DNA, the CDR3 is TGTGCCAGCAGTTTACGGGTCTTCTGGGGGCCCCCCATAGCCAAAAACATTCAGTACTTC. This translates into CASSLRVFWGPPIAKNIQYF.

The chain couples TRBV4-3 to TRBJ2-7; maybe TRBD2 (6 bases). Between the trimmed V and J ends, which lost 1 base and 0 bases, there was a span of 28 bases. Germline V gene lookup returns CDR1 LGHNA and CDR2 YSLEER. The CDR3 runs to 21 residues. CDR3 region: CASSQVARDVSPIPNSYEQYF. DNA of the CDR3: TGCGCCAGCAGCCAAGTGGCGCGGGATGTTAGTCCAATCCCGAACTCCTACGAGCAGTACTTC.

This chain joins TRBV10-3 and TRBJ2-2, with D maybe TRBD1 (5 bases). Trimming took 0 bases from V and 2 from J, leaving 22 bases between them. CDR1 and CDR2 from the germline V gene are ENHRY and SYGVKD. There are 20 residues in the CDR3. The DNA for the CDR3 is TGTGCCATCAGTGAGTCGTTTAGGGGATCTATTGGCTACAACACCGGGGAGCTGTTTTTT. Its translation is CAISESFRGSIGYNTGELFF.

The chain has TRBV24-1 and TRBJ1-5, with 8 positions matching TRBD1. Germline-derived CDR1 and CDR2 are KGHDR and SFDVKD. With V trimmed by 4 bases and J by 6 bases, 7 bases remained unmatched. The CDR3 totals 15 residues. CDR3 residues: CATSEHGQGSQPQHF. In DNA form, the CDR3 reads TGTGCCACCAGTGAACACGGACAGGGTAGTCAGCCCCAGCATTTT.

The CDR3, as DNA: TGTGCCACCAGTGATCTCAAATCACGACTAGCGGGGAAAGAGACCCAGTACTTC. Amino acid sequence: CATSDLKSRLAGKETQYF. This chain uses TRBV24-1 with TRBJ2-5, with 11 nucleotides matching TRBD2. Germline V lookup: CDR1 KGHDR, CDR2 SFDVKD. The CDR3 totals 18 residues. J gave up 3 bases and V 3 bases, and 11 bases lay outside the gene matches.

This chain uses TRBV7-2 with TRBJ1-2; TRBD1 aligns across 9 bases. The J segment lost 4 bases and the V segment lost 5 bases, leaving 5 bases of the junction unmatched. The V gene's germline CDR1 is SGHTA and CDR2 FQGNSA. CDR3 length: 14 amino acids. In DNA form, the CDR3 reads TGTGCCAGCAGCGTCACAGGGGGCGTCTATGGCTACACCTTC. It yields the protein CASSVTGGVYGYTF.

V gene TRBV18 combines with J gene TRBJ2-7; tentative D call: TRBD1 (8 bases). Trimming cost V 3 bases and J 0 bases, with 24 bases left between them. This CDR3 contains 19 residues. Germline CDR1 reads KGHSH; CDR2 reads LQKENI. The CDR3 loop reads CASSPSGTGGGRSSYEQYF. As DNA, the CDR3 is TGTGCCAGCTCACCCTCTGGAACAGGGGGGGGCCGTAGCTCCTACGAGCAGTACTTC.

The CDR3: CASSQDGQGLENQPQHF. The CDR3 DNA is TGTGCCAGCAGCCAAGATGGGCAGGGGCTAGAGAATCAGCCCCAGCATTTT. This chain links TRBV4-2 with TRBJ1-5; TRBD1 might be the D (6 bases). CDR1 LGHNA and CDR2 YNFKEQ come from the germline V gene. V lost 0 bases to trimming and J lost 4 bases, with 16 bases between them. The CDR3 sequence is 17 residues long.

V usage is TRBV30 and J usage is TRBJ1-1; 7 bases are a match to TRBD1. Germline CDR1 GTSNPN, CDR2 SVGIG (reference sequence). V lost 6 bases and J lost 4; bases outside the gene matches: 11. The CDR3 is 14 residues long. The CDR3 reads CACKLNRGITEAFF. The DNA for the CDR3 is TGTGCCTGTAAACTTAACAGGGGTATCACTGAAGCTTTCTTT. Variable domain in full (rest from reference TRBV30 and TRBJ1-1): SQTIHQWPATLVQPVGSPLSLECTVEGTSNPNLYWYRQAAGRGLQLLFYSVGIGQISSEVPQNLSASRPQDRQFILSSKKLLLSDSGFYLCACKLNRGITEAFFGQGTRLTVV.

This rearrangement joins TRBV9 to TRBJ2-5; 9 bases are shared with TRBD2. Germline assignment: CDR1 SGDLS and CDR2 YYNGEE. With 0 bases clipped from V and 2 bases from J, the junction kept 8 bases outside the gene matches. CDR3 length equals 17 residues. CDR3 sequence (DNA): TGTGCCAGCAGCGTAGCTACAAGCGGGGGGCTTCAAGAGACCCAGTACTTC. Translating it yields CASSVATSGGLQETQYF.

The chain carries TRBV19 and TRBJ2-1; 7 bases are a match to TRBD2. The CDR3 has 12 amino acids. CDR1 LNHDA and CDR2 SQIVND come from the germline V gene (reference sequence). Trimming took 6 bases from V and 6 from J; bases not matched to a gene: 2. In DNA, the CDR3 is TGTGCCAGTAGGACTAGCTCCAATGAGCAGTTCTTC. It translates to CASRTSSNEQFF.

The DNA of the CDR3 is TGTGCCAGCAGCGCAGAAGAGACCCAGTACTTC. Translated, it gives CASSAEETQYF. The chain carries TRBV9 and TRBJ2-5; no definite D call. This CDR3 is 11 amino acids long. Germline CDR1 reads SGDLS; CDR2 reads YYNGEE. Trimming cost V 3 bases and J 3 bases, with 3 bases left between them.

The chain has TRBV7-9 and TRBJ2-3; TRBD1 matches 7 bases. CDR1 is SEHNR, CDR2 FQNEAQ, per germline (reference sequence). This CDR3 contains 15 residues. The J segment lost 0 bases and the V segment lost 3 bases, leaving 3 bases of the junction unmatched. The CDR3 region has the DNA TGTGCCAGCAGCTTGGGGGACAGCAGCACAGATACGCAGTATTTT. Its protein product is CASSLGDSSTDTQYF.

V and J are TRBV3-1 (or the pseudogene TRBV3-2) and TRBJ2-3; no clear D gene. The CDR3 covers 17 residues. The germline V and J ends were trimmed by 7 bases and 0 bases, with 20 bases remaining between them. Germline CDR1 and CDR2: LGHDT and YNNKEL (reference sequence). CDR3 amino acids: CASTHSEAVGSTDTQYF. CDR3 DNA sequence: TGTGCCAGCACCCATAGTGAGGCGGTTGGTAGCACAGATACGCAGTATTTT.

The chain is built from TRBV6-1 and TRBJ2-7; D unclear. Germline lookup yields CDR1 MNHNS and CDR2 SASEGT. The germline V and J ends were trimmed by 2 bases and 0 bases, with 11 bases remaining between them. The CDR3 is 15 amino acids. Here the CDR3 DNA reads TGTGCCAGCAGTGAACAGGCCCTGAGCTCCTACGAGCAGTACTTC. Its translation: CASSEQALSSYEQYF.

This chain joins TRBV29-1 and TRBJ2-5, with D perhaps matching TRBD1 (7 bases). The V gene lost 4 bases and the J gene lost 7 bases, with 19 bases spanning the gap. The CDR3 has 14 amino acids. Germline CDR1 SQVTM, CDR2 ANQGSEA. The DNA of the CDR3 is TGCAGCGTTGGGCCACAGGGCAGGGGGGTGACCCAGTACTTC. This translates into CSVGPQGRGVTQYF.

This chain links TRBV11-2 with TRBJ1-2, with TRBD1 as a possible D gene (5 bases). CDR3 size: 13 residues. With 1 base removed from V and 6 bases from J, the gap between germline ends came to 9 bases. The germline V gene has CDR1 SGHAT and CDR2 FQNNGV. The CDR3 loop is CASSLVQGDGYTF. DNA of the CDR3: TGTGCCAGCAGCTTAGTCCAGGGCGATGGCTACACCTTC.